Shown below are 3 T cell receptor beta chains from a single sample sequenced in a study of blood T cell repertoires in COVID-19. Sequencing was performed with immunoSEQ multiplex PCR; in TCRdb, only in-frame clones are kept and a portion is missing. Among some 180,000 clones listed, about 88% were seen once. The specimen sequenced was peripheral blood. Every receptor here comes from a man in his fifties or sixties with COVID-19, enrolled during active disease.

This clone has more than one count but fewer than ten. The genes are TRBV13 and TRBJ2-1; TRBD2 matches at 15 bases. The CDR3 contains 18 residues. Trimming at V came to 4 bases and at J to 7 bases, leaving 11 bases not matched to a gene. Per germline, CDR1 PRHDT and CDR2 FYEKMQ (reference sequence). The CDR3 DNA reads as TGTGCCAGCAGCTCTGGACTAGCGGGGGGGTATAGCCGGAATGAGCAGTTCTTC. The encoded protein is CASSSGLAGGYSRNEQFF.

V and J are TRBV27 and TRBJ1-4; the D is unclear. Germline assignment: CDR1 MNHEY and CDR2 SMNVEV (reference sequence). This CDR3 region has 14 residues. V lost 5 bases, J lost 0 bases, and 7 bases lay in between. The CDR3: CASSLIPTNEKLFF. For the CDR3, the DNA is TGTGCCAGCAGTCTTATTCCAACTAATGAAAAACTGTTTTTT.

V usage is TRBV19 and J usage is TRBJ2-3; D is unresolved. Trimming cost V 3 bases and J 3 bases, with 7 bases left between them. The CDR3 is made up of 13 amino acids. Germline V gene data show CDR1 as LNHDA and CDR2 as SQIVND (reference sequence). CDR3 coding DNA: TGTGCCAGTAGTATGTTACAGACAGATACGCAGTATTTT. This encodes CASSMLQTDTQYF.